Detailed here is one TCR beta chain. Its antigen is still unknown. Here immunoSEQ multiplex PCR was the method, and the copy in TCRdb shows in-frame clones only, minus some. The repertoire includes about 120,000 clones, about 90% of them detected once, and 4.4% sits in the top ten. The sample is drawn from a study of T cell responses to AZD1222 COVID-19 vaccine. On the study more broadly: Pooling covered second doses at about 4 or about 12 weeks.

General study results and limits: The study reported that nearly half of spike-specific TCRs target unmutated variant regions. After two AZD1222 doses, spike-specific TCR breadth and depth rose versus day 0. Just 5 to 7 people given AZD1222 tested seropositive at baseline.

This TCR was sampled from an adult in good health. Sequenced material: peripheral blood, taken on day 0 of AZD1222 vaccination.

CDR3 residues: CASSLARNSPLHF. The CDR3 nucleotides are TGTGCCAGCAGCTTGGCTCGCAACTCACCCCTCCACTTT. J is TRBJ1-6 and V is TRBV11-3; D gene uncertain. CDR1 and CDR2 from the germline V gene are SGHNT and YENEEA. The length of the CDR3 is 13 residues. V was cut by 3 bases and J by 10 bases, with 10 bases left in between.